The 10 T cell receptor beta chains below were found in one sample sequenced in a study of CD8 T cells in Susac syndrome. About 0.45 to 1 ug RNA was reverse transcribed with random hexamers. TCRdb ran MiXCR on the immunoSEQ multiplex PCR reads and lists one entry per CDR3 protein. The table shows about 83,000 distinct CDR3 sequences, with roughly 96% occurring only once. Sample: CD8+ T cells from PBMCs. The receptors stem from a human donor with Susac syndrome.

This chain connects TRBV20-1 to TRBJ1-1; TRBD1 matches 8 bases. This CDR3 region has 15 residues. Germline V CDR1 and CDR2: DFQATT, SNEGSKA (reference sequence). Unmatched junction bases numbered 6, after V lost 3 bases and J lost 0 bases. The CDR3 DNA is TGCAGTGCTAGGGAGGACAGGGCTTTGAACACTGAAGCTTTCTTT. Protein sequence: CSAREDRALNTEAFF.

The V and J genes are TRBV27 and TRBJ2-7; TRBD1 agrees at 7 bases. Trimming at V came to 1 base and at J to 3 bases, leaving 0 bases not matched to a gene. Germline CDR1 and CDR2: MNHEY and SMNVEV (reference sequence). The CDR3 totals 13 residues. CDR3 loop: CASSLWDSYEQYF. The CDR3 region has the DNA TGTGCCAGCAGTTTATGGGACAGCTACGAGCAGTACTTC.

For the CDR3, the DNA is TGCGCCAGCAGTCGGGGGACTTCTAATGAGCAGTTCTTC. This encodes CASSRGTSNEQFF. The chain joins TRBV4-3 to TRBJ2-1; a weak D match, TRBD2 (6 bases). This CDR3 spans 13 amino acids. Deletions cut 6 bases from V and 7 bases from J, with 13 bases between. Germline CDR1 LGHNA, CDR2 YSLEER.

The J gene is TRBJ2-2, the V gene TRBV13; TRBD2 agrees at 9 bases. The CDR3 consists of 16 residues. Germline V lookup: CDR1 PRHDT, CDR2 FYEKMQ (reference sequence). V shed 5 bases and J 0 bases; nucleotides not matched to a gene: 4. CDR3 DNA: TGTGCCAGCAGCCCACGGACTAGCGCGAACACCGGGGAGCTGTTTTTT. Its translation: CASSPRTSANTGELFF. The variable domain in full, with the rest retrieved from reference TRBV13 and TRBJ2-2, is AAGVIQSPRHLIKEKRETATLKCYPIPRHDTVYWYQQGPGQDPQFLISFYEKMQSDKGSIPDRFSAQQFSDYHSELNMSSLELGDSALYFCASSPRTSANTGELFFGEGSRLTVL.

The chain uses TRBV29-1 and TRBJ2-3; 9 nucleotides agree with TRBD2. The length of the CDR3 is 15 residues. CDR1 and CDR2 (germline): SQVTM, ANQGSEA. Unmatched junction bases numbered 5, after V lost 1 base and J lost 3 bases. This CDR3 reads CSVEVWREGTDTQYF. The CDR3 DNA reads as TGCAGCGTTGAAGTCTGGCGGGAGGGTACAGATACGCAGTATTTT.

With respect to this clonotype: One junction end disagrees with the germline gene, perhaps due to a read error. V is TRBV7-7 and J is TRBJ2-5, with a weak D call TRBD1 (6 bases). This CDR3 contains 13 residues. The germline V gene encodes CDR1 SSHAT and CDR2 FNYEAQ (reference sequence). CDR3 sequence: CASSSRDTQTQYF. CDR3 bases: TGTGCTAGCAGCTCCCGGGACACCCAGACCCAGTACTTC.

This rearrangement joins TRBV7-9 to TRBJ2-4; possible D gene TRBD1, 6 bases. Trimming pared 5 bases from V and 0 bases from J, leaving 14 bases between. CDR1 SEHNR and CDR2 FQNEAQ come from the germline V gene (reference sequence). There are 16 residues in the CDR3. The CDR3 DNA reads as TGTGCCAGCAGCCCCGGACAGACCCTAGCCAAAAACATTCAGTACTTC. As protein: CASSPGQTLAKNIQYF.

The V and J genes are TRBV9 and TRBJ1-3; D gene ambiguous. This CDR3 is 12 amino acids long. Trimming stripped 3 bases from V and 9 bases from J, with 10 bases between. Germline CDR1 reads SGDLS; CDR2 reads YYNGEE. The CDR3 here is CASSAGVSTIYF. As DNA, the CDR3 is TGTGCCAGCAGCGCCGGGGTTAGCACCATATATTTT.

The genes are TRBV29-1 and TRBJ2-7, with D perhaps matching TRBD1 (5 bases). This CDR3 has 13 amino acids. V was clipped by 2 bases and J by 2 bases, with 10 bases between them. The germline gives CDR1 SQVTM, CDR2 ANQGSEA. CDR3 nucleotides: TGCAGCGTTGAACAGGACACCCCCTACGAGCAGTACTTC. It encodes CSVEQDTPYEQYF.

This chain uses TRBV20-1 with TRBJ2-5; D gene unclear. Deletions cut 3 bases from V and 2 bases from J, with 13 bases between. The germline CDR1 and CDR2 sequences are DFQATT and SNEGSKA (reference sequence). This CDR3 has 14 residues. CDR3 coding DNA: TGCAGTGCTAGGGACCCCCCCCCACAAGAGACCCAGTACTTC. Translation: CSARDPPPQETQYF.